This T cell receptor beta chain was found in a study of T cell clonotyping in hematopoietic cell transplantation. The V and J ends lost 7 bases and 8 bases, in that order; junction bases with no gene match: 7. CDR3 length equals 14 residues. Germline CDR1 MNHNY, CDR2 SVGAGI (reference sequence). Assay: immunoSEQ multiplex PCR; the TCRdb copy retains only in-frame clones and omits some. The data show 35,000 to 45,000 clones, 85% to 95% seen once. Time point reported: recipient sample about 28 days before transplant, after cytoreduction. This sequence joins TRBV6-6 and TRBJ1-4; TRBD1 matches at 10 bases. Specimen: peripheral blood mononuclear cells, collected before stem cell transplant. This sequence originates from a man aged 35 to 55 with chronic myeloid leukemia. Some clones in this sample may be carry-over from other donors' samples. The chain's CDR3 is CASTPGTGAEKLFF. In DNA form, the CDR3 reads TGTGCCAGCACCCCAGGGACAGGGGCCGAAAAACTGTTTTTT.